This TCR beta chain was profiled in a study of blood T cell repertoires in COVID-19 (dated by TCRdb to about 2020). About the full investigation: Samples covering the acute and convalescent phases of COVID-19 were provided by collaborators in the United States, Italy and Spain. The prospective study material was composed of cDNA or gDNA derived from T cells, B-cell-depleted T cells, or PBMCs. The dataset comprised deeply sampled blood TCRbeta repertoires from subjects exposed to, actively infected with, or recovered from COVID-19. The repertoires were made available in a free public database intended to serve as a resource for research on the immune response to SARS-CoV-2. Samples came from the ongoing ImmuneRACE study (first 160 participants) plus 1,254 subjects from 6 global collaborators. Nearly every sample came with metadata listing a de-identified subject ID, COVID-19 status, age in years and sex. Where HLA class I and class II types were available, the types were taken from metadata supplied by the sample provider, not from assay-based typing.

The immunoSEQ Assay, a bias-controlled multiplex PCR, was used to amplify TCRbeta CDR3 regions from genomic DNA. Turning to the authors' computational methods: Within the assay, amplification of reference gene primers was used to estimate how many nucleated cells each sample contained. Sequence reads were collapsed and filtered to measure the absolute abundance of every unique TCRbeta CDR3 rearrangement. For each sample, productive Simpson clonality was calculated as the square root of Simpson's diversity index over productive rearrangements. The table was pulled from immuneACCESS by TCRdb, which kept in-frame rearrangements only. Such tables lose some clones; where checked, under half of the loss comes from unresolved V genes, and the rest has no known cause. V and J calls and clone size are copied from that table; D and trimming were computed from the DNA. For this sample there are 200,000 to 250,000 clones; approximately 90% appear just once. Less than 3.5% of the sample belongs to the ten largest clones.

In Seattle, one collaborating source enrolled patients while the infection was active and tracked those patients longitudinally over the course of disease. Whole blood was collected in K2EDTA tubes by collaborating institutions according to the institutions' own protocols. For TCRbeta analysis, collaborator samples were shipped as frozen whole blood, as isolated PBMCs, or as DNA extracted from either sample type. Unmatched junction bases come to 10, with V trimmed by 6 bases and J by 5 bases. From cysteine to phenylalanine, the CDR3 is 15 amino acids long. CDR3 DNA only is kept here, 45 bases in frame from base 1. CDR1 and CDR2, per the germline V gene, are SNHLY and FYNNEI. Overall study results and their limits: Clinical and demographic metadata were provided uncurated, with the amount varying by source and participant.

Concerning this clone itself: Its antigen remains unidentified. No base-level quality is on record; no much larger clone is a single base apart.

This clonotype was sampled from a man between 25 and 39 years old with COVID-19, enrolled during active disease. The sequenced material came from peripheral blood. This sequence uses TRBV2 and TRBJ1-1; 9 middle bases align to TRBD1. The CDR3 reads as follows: CASSGGTGGVTEAFF. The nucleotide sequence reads TGTGCCAGCAGCGGAGGTACAGGGGGCGTTACTGAAGCTTTCTTT. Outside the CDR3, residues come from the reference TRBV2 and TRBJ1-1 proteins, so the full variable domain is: EPEVTQTPSHQVTQMGQEVILRCVPISNHLYFYWYRQILGQKVEFLVSFYNNEISEKSEIFDDQFSVERPDGSNFTLKIRSTKLEDSAMYFCASSGGTGGVTEAFFGQGTRLTVV.